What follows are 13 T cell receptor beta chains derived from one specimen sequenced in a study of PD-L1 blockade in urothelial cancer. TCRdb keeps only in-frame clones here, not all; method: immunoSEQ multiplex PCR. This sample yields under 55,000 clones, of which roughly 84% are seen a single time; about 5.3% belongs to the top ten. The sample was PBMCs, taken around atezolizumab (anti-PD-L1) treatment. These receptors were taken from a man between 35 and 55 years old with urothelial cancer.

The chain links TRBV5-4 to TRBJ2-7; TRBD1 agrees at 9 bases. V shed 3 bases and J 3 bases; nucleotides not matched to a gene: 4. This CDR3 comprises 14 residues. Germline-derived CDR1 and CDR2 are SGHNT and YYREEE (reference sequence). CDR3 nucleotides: TGTGCCAGCAGCTCCGGACAGGGGCGCTACGAGCAGTACTTC. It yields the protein CASSSGQGRYEQYF.

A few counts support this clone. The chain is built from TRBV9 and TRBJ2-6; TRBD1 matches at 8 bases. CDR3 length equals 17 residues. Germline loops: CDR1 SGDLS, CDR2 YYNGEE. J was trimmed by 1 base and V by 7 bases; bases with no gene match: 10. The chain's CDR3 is CASGRTGFPSGANVLTF. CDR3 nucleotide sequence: TGTGCCAGCGGAAGGACAGGGTTTCCTTCTGGGGCCAACGTCCTGACTTTC. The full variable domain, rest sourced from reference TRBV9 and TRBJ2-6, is DSGVTQTPKHLITATGQRVTLRCSPRSGDLSVYWYQQSLDQGLQFLIQYYNGEERAKGNILERFSAQQFPDLHSELNLSSLELGDSALYFCASGRTGFPSGANVLTFGAGSRLTVL.

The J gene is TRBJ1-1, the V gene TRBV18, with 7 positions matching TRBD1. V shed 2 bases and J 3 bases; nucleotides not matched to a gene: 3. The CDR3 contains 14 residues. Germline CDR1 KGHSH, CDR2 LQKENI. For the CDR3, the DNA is TGTGCCAGCTCACCAGGACAGGCGCACACTGAAGCTTTCTTT. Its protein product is CASSPGQAHTEAFF. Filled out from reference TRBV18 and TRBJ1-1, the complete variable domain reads NAGVMQNPRHLVRRRGQEARLRCSPMKGHSHVYWYRQLPEEGLKFMVYLQKENIIDESGMPKERFSAEFPKEGPSILRIQQVVRGDSAAYFCASSPGQAHTEAFFGQGTRLTVV.

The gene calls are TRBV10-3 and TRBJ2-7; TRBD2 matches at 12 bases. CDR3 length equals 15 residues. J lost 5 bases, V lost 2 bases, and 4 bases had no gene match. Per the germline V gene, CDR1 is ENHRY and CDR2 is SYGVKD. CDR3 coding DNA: TGTGCCATCAGTGAGCGACTAGCGGGAGACCACGAGCAGTACTTC. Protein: CAISERLAGDHEQYF.

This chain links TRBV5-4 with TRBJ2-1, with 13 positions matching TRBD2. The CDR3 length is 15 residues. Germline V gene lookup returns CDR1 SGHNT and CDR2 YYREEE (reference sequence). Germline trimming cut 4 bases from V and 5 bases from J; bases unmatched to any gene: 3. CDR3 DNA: TGTGCCAGCAGCCCGACTAGCGGGAGGAACAATGAGCAGTTCTTC. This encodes CASSPTSGRNNEQFF.

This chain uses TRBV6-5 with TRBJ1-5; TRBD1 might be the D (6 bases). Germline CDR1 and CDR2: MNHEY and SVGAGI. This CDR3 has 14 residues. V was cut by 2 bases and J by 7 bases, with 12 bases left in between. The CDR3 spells CASSYTGPGQPQHF. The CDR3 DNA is TGTGCCAGCAGTTACACAGGGCCGGGGCAGCCCCAGCATTTT.

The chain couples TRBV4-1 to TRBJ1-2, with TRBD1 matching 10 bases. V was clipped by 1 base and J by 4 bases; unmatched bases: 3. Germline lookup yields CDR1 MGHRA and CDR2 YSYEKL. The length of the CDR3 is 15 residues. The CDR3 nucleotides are TGCGCCAGCAGCCAAGCCGACAGGGGGCTCTATGGCTACACCTTC. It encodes CASSQADRGLYGYTF.

The CDR3: CAMASSSTDTQYF. CDR3 sequence (DNA): TGTGCCATGGCCTCCTCTTCAACAGATACGCAGTATTTT. The chain joins TRBV10-3 to TRBJ2-3, with D unresolved. Germline V gene data show CDR1 as ENHRY and CDR2 as SYGVKD. The CDR3 extends over 13 amino acids. The V end was cut by 9 bases, the J end by 3 bases, with 13 bases between.

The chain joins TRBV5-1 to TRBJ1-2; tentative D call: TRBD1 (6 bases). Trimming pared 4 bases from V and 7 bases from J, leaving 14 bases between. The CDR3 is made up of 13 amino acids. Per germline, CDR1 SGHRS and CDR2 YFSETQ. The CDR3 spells CASSPSGGLGYTF. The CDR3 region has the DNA TGCGCCAGCAGCCCGTCTGGGGGCCTTGGCTACACCTTC. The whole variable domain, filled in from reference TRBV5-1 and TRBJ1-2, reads KAGVTQTPRYLIKTRGQQVTLSCSPISGHRSVSWYQQTPGQGLQFLFEYFSETQRNKGNFPGRFSGRQFSNSRSEMNVSTLELGDSALYLCASSPSGGLGYTFGSGTRLTVV.

CDR3 sequence reads: CASREREAYNEQFF. The DNA of the CDR3 is TGTGCCTCCCGGGAGCGGGAGGCCTACAATGAGCAGTTCTTC. This chain uses TRBV2 with TRBJ2-1, with TRBD2 matching over 9 bases. This CDR3 is 14 amino acids long. J lost 2 bases, V lost 11 bases, and 7 bases had no gene match. The germline gives CDR1 SNHLY, CDR2 FYNNEI.

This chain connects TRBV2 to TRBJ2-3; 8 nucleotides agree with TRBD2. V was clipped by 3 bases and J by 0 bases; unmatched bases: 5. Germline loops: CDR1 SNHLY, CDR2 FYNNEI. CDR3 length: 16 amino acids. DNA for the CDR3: TGTGCCAGCAGTGACCGAGCTAGCGGGAGCACAGATACGCAGTATTTT. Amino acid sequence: CASSDRASGSTDTQYF.

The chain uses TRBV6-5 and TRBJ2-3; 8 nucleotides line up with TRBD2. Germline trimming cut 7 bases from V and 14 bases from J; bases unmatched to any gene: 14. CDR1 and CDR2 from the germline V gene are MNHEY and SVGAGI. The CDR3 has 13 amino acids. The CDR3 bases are TGTGCCAGCACCGGGGTTGGAGGGACTAGTTGGTATTTT. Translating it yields CASTGVGGTSWYF.

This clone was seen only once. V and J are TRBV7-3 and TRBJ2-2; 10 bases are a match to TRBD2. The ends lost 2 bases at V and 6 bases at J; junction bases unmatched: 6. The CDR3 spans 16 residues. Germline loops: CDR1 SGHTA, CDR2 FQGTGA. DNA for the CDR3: TGTGCCAGCAGCTTATCTAGCGGGAGTCGGTCCGGGGAGCTGTTTTTT. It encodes CASSLSSGSRSGELFF.